This TCR beta chain is from a study of blood T cells in healthy people across ages. Study-wide findings and caveats: Whereas aged donors had fewer naive CD4+ cells, long-lived donors had more of them and higher diversity.

Through a sample-barcoded 5' primer and a J-beta primer mix, a second PCR was run for roughly 7 to 11 cycles. Samples each returned at least 3 million CDR3-containing paired-end reads. TCRdb ran MiXCR on the 5' RACE reads and lists one entry per CDR3 protein. The data show fewer than 900,000 distinct CDR3 sequences, more than 40% seen once. Comments on this clonotype: Its antigen is still unknown.

CDR3 length: 15 residues. CDR1 and CDR2 from the germline V gene are LGHDT and YNNKEL (reference sequence). Samples had at least 6.5 million PBMCs isolated from them. The authors extracted at least 6 micrograms of total RNA per sample. Sequenced: blood. The chain has TRBV3-1 and TRBJ2-4; 10 bases align to TRBD1. Matching the DNA end better, TRBJ2-7 makes the J call doubtful. The TCR was taken from a woman aged 55-75 years in good health. CDR3 in DNA: TGTGCCAGCAGCCAAGGTGGACAGGGGGTCTACGAGCAGTACTTC. This encodes CASSQGGQGVYEQYF.